This T cell receptor beta chain was captured in a study of blood T cell repertoires in COVID-19. Study overall: The study drew acute and convalescent COVID-19 samples from the United States, Italy and Spain. PBMCs, B-cell-depleted T cells, or T cells provided the cDNA or gDNA that made up the material.

Trimming took 4 bases from V and 3 from J, leaving 16 bases between them. Germline assignment: CDR1 SGHKS and CDR2 YYEKEE (reference sequence). CDR3 size: 16 residues. Source study methods: Estimation of nucleated cell counts relied on the amplification of reference gene primers. The table came from immunoSEQ multiplex PCR; TCRdb's copy has only in-frame clones and leaves some out. V and J calls and clone size come straight from that table; D and trimming were deduced from the DNA. The table includes roughly 140,000 clones, roughly 89% detected once. The chain has TRBV5-5 and TRBJ2-2; a possible D gene is TRBD2 (6 bases). This TCR derives from a woman in her 40s with acute or convalescent COVID-19. The sequencing input was peripheral blood. The CDR3, as DNA: TGTGCCAGCAGCCCCATTCCGCGGGGATACACCGGGGAGCTGTTTTTT. It translates to CASSPIPRGYTGELFF.